This TCR beta chain was captured in a study of blood T cell repertoires in COVID-19. Study-level background: The United States, Italy and Spain supplied acute and convalescent COVID-19 samples.

In the study's own analysis: The authors estimated nucleated cell counts from reference gene primer amplification. Sequencing was performed with immunoSEQ multiplex PCR; in TCRdb, only in-frame clones are kept and a portion is missing. V and J calls and clone size are given by that table; D and trimming were obtained from the DNA. Found here are hundreds of thousands of clones, about 85% of them singletons; the top ten hold approximately 2%. Germline V gene lookup returns CDR1 SEHNR and CDR2 FQNEAQ (reference sequence). The CDR3 consists of 15 residues. With 5 bases removed from V and 1 base from J, the gap between germline ends came to 11 bases.

This clonotype was obtained from a man aged 18-30 years with active or convalescent COVID-19. The source material was peripheral blood. This chain uses TRBV7-9 with TRBJ2-2; tentatively, D is TRBD1 (6 bases). CDR3 DNA: TGTGCCAGCAGCCGAGAGACAGGGAACACCGGGGAGCTGTTTTTT. It encodes CASSRETGNTGELFF.